Each of the 8 T cell receptor beta chains below was sequenced from the same sample in a study of cytomegalovirus exposure and HLA in healthy donors. The PCR employed 60 Vbeta primers together with 13 Jbeta primers. Only in-frame clones appear in the TCRdb table, and some are missing; sequencing was by immunoSEQ multiplex PCR. The sample has about 170,000 clones, 81% seen once. The specimen was PBMCs. The receptor source for this set is a woman under 30 in good health and CMV-seropositive.

This sequence joins TRBV9 and TRBJ2-1; 8 positions match TRBD2. CDR1 is SGDLS, CDR2 YYNGEE, per germline. The CDR3 sequence is 16 residues long. With V trimmed by 1 base and J by 5 bases, 8 bases remained unmatched. CDR3 bases: TGTGCCAGCAGCGTATCGAACGGGGGGGACAACAATGAGCAGTTCTTC. Translating gives CASSVSNGGDNNEQFF.

The V call is TRBV27, the J call TRBJ2-5, with D tentatively TRBD2 (7 bases). The ends were cut back, 6 bases at V and 9 bases at J, with 23 bases in the middle. CDR1 and CDR2 (germline): MNHEY, SMNVEV (reference sequence). There are 15 residues in the CDR3. In DNA, the CDR3 is TGTGCCAGCAGCGGCGGGGGCCCCACCAGCGGGGCCCAGTACTTC. This sequence encodes CASSGGGPTSGAQYF.

The V gene is TRBV5-1, the J gene TRBJ2-1, with D possibly matching TRBD2 (7 bases). This CDR3 spans 14 amino acids. The V gene's germline CDR1 is SGHRS and CDR2 YFSETQ. V lost 4 bases, J lost 14 bases, and 22 bases lay in between. CDR3 sequence reads: CASSIPGGQAREFF. The CDR3 DNA reads as TGCGCCAGCAGCATCCCCGGGGGGCAGGCCAGGGAGTTCTTC.

The chain is built from TRBV27 and TRBJ1-1; D unclear. Per the germline V gene, CDR1 is MNHEY and CDR2 is SMNVEV (reference sequence). This CDR3 has 12 residues. The V end lost 5 bases, the J end lost 4 bases, and 8 bases lay between the germline ends. CDR3 region: CASSEVGTEAFF. The CDR3 DNA reads TGTGCCAGCAGTGAGGTTGGCACTGAAGCTTTCTTT.

Of note for this clone: The same CDR3 can be traced to other DNA sequences in this sample. The J gene is TRBJ1-3, the V gene TRBV7-2; possible D gene TRBD1, 6 bases. CDR3 length equals 15 residues. The V end was cut by 6 bases, the J end by 4 bases, with 16 bases between. In germline, CDR1 is SGHTA, CDR2 FQGNSA. CDR3 coding DNA: TGTGCCAGCAGTCCGGAAACAGGGTCAGGAAACACCATATATTTT. It encodes CASSPETGSGNTIYF. Based on the CDR3 plus reference TRBV7-2 and TRBJ1-3, the full variable domain is GAGVSQSPSNKVTEKGKDVELRCDPISGHTALYWYRQSLGQGLEFLIYFQGNSAPDKSGLPSDRFSAERTGGSVSTLTIQRTQQEDSAVYLCASSPETGSGNTIYFGEGSWLTVV.

V and J are TRBV9 and TRBJ2-3, with 8 bases aligning to TRBD2. The V segment lost 3 bases and the J segment 1 base; nucleotides outside the gene matches: 7. The CDR3 length is 16 residues. The V gene's germline CDR1 is SGDLS and CDR2 YYNGEE. CDR3 sequence: CASSALTSGGTDTQYF. The DNA of the CDR3 is TGTGCCAGCAGCGCCCTTACTAGCGGAGGCACAGATACGCAGTATTTT.

This chain joins TRBV7-6 and TRBJ1-6, with TRBD1 as a possible D gene (5 bases). This CDR3 is 18 amino acids long. Trimming removed 1 base from V and 6 bases from J, with 19 bases in between. Germline-derived CDR1 and CDR2 are SGHVS and FNYEAQ. The CDR3 loop reads CASSLVTGTPGGNSPLHF. Here the CDR3 DNA reads TGTGCCAGCAGCTTAGTGACCGGGACCCCCGGGGGTAATTCACCCCTCCACTTT.

The V and J genes are TRBV7-8 and TRBJ2-3; D is possibly TRBD2 (6 bases). Germline V lookup: CDR1 SGHVS, CDR2 FQNEAQ. The CDR3 is 16 residues long. V was trimmed by 6 bases and J by 2 bases, leaving 18 bases between them. This chain's CDR3 is CASSFRGAGLTDTQYF. CDR3 in DNA: TGTGCCAGCAGTTTCCGTGGGGCGGGGCTCACAGATACGCAGTATTTT. Looking up the rest from reference TRBV7-8 and TRBJ2-3 gives the full variable domain: GAGVSQSPRYKVAKRGQDVALRCDPISGHVSLFWYQQALGQGPEFLTYFQNEAQLDKSGLPSDRFFAERPEGSVSTLKIQRTQQEDSAVYLCASSFRGAGLTDTQYFGPGTRLTVL.